Given below is one TCR beta chain in context. What it binds is not known. Selected positively for CCR7 and CD45RO-negative, naive CD8 cells excluded terminally differentiated effector memory CD45RA+ cells. Adult donors, all healthy and HIV-negative, had no recent acute infections or vaccinations. The table came from immunoSEQ multiplex PCR; TCRdb's copy has only in-frame clones and leaves some out. The sample consists of about 2.1 million clones, roughly 91% of them appearing once. These data belong to a study of shared clonotypes between healthy human individuals. Study-level results: Generally, estimated richness proved larger in naive subsets than it did in memory subsets.

Germline CDR1 is SGHDT and CDR2 is YYEEEE. Deletions cut 2 bases from V and 4 bases from J, with 5 bases between. The CDR3 has 12 amino acids. The clonotype was recovered from a man aged 18 to 29 in good health. Some clones in this sample may be carry-over from other donors' samples. The J gene is TRBJ2-3, the V gene TRBV5-6; D gene ambiguous. Sequenced: naive CD8+ T cells from PBMCs. CDR3 sequence reads: CASSFVSDTQYF. For the CDR3, the DNA is TGTGCCAGCAGCTTCGTTTCAGATACGCAGTATTTT. The full variable domain, rest sourced from reference TRBV5-6 and TRBJ2-3, is DAGVTQSPTHLIKTRGQQVTLRCSPKSGHDTVSWYQQALGQGPQFIFQYYEEEERQRGNFPDRFSGHQFPNYSSELNVNALLLGDSALYLCASSFVSDTQYFGPGTRLTVL.